These T cell receptor beta chains were read from a single sample in a study of cytomegalovirus exposure and HLA in healthy donors. Generated by immunoSEQ multiplex PCR, the TCRdb table keeps only in-frame clones and is missing some. The data contain approximately 300,000 clones, about nine tenths of them singletons. The sample taken for sequencing was PBMCs. These receptors all stem from a woman under 30 in good health and CMV-seronegative. Both conserved end residues are part of each CDR3. A D gene is named only where the DNA matches it firmly. Where a row states a size, it is once, few, many or the class of an expanded clone; other rows omit it.

d_call clone_size cdr3_length j_call v_call cdr3_aa cdr3_nt
. once 15 TRBJ1-1 TRBV28 CASSLDFLQGGFDFF TGTGCCAGCAGTTTGGACTTCCTCCAGGGAGGATTCGATTTCTTT
. . 17 TRBJ1-5 TRBV7-2 CASSFPTVRWSNQPQHF TGTGCCAGCAGCTTTCCGACAGTCCGGTGGAGCAATCAGCCCCAGCATTTT
. few 13 TRBJ1-1 TRBV7-2 CASSPRVNTEAFF TGTGCCAGCAGCCCCCGAGTGAACACTGAAGCTTTCTTT
. . 15 TRBJ1-5 TRBV2 CASSESRGSNQPQHF TGTGCCAGCAGTGAAAGCAGGGGTAGCAATCAGCCCCAGCATTTT
. . 14 TRBJ2-7 TRBV12-5 CASGLDGGFDEQYF TGTGCTAGTGGTTTGGACGGGGGTTTCGACGAGCAGTACTTC
TRBD1 . 16 TRBJ2-3 TRBV6-5 CASSYSTGGWSDTQYF TGTGCCAGCAGTTACTCGACAGGGGGATGGTCAGATACGCAGTATTTT
TRBD2 . 16 TRBJ2-3 TRBV9 CASSGDAGGPTDTQYF TGTGCCAGCAGCGGAGACGCGGGAGGCCCCACAGATACGCAGTATTTT
TRBD2 . 15 TRBJ2-5 TRBV5-6 CASSLMSGDQETQYF TGTGCCAGCAGCTTGATGAGCGGGGATCAAGAGACCCAGTACTTC
. . 15 TRBJ1-2 TRBV7-9 CASSLAQGNWYGYTF TGTGCCAGCAGCTTAGCTCAGGGGAATTGGTATGGCTACACCTTC
TRBD2 . 16 TRBJ2-7 TRBV7-9 CASSWPLAGGPDEQYF TGTGCCAGCAGCTGGCCCCTAGCGGGAGGGCCCGACGAGCAGTACTTC
. . 12 TRBJ1-2 TRBV7-9 CASSLVRGGYTF TGTGCCAGCAGCTTAGTCAGAGGGGGCTACACCTTC
. . 14 TRBJ1-5 TRBV9 CASSPGQDNQPQHF TGTGCCAGCAGCCCAGGACAAGACAATCAGCCCCAGCATTTT
TRBD1 . 15 TRBJ2-2 TRBV5-1 CASSPGQGIAGELFF TGCGCCAGCAGCCCGGGACAGGGGATCGCCGGGGAGCTGTTTTTT
. . 14 TRBJ1-2 TRBV6-4 CASSDAARVYSYTF TGTGCCAGCAGTGACGCGGCCAGGGTCTATTCCTACACCTTC
. . 16 TRBJ2-2 TRBV7-2 CASSLAQGSNTGELFF TGTGCCAGCAGCTTAGCCCAGGGGTCGAACACCGGGGAGCTGTTTTTT
TRBD1 once 13 TRBJ1-4 TRBV28 CASSTPGGEKLFF TGTGCCAGCTCGACCCCAGGGGGTGAAAAACTGTTTTTT
. . 16 TRBJ2-7 TRBV7-2 CASSSDSAAMYSEQYF TGTGCCAGCAGCTCGGACAGTGCCGCTATGTATTCCGAGCAGTACTTC
. once 14 TRBJ2-1 TRBV19 CASSTYGSSVEQFF TGTGCCAGTAGTACGTACGGGAGTTCGGTTGAGCAGTTCTTC
TRBD2 . 17 TRBJ2-3 TRBV6-1 CASSEGAGGPGTDTQYF TGTGCCAGCAGTGAAGGAGCGGGGGGTCCTGGCACAGATACGCAGTATTTT
. . 16 TRBJ2-7 TRBV7-2 CASSHLMGLGTYEQYF TGTGCCAGCAGCCATTTGATGGGACTTGGCACCTACGAGCAGTACTTC
TRBD2 . 17 TRBJ2-3 TRBV18 CASSPGLAGAGTDTQYF TGTGCCAGCTCACCTGGACTAGCGGGAGCCGGCACAGATACGCAGTATTTT
TRBD1 . 14 TRBJ2-5 TRBV5-4 CASSVQGAEETQYF TGTGCCAGCAGCGTGCAGGGGGCCGAAGAGACCCAGTACTTC
. . 14 TRBJ2-1 TRBV19 CASSIQGRYNEQFF TGTGCCAGTAGTATCCAGGGCCGCTACAATGAGCAGTTCTTC
TRBD1 . 18 TRBJ2-2 TRBV28 CASSPGTVDRGWTGELFF TGTGCCAGCAGCCCGGGGACAGTAGATCGTGGTTGGACCGGGGAGCTGTTTTTT
. . 14 TRBJ1-1 TRBV2 CASRGTAVNTEAFF TGTGCCAGCAGGGGGACTGCTGTGAACACTGAAGCTTTCTTT
TRBD1 . 15 TRBJ1-1 TRBV7-2 CASSSRTGLNTEAFF TGTGCCAGCAGCTCAAGGACAGGTTTGAACACTGAAGCTTTCTTT
. . 13 TRBJ1-3 TRBV27 CASSFRGGNTIYF TGTGCCAGCAGTTTTCGAGGTGGAAACACCATATATTTT
. once 12 TRBJ2-1 TRBV11-3 CASSSPGVEQFF TGTGCCAGCAGCTCCCCAGGGGTCGAGCAGTTCTTC
. . 13 TRBJ1-1 TRBV5-4 CASSPEGNTEAFF TGTGCCAGCAGCCCCGAGGGGAACACTGAAGCTTTCTTT
. . 15 TRBJ2-2 TRBV6-1 CASSDGSANTGELFF TGTGCCAGCAGTGACGGCAGCGCGAACACCGGGGAGCTGTTTTTT
. . 14 TRBJ2-3 TRBV27 CASSTLDRQDTQYF TGTGCCAGCAGTACCCTAGACAGACAGGATACGCAGTATTTT
TRBD1 . 16 TRBJ1-1 TRBV7-2 CASSPGTGGLNTEAFF TGTGCCAGCAGCCCCGGGACAGGTGGGTTGAACACTGAAGCTTTCTTT
. . 16 TRBJ2-2 TRBV18 CASSPLMDRATGELFF TGTGCCAGCTCACCACTCATGGACAGAGCTACCGGGGAGCTGTTTTTT
TRBD1 . 14 TRBJ2-1 TRBV6-1 CASSGQGASNEQFF TGTGCCAGCAGTGGACAGGGGGCCTCCAATGAGCAGTTCTTC
TRBD2 . 15 TRBJ2-7 TRBV7-6 CASSFASGSNYEQYF TGTGCCAGCAGCTTCGCTAGCGGTTCCAACTACGAGCAGTACTTC
TRBD1 once 15 TRBJ1-2 TRBV5-1 CASRPGTETSYGYTF TGCGCCAGCAGACCCGGGACAGAAACATCCTATGGCTACACCTTC
TRBD1 few 14 TRBJ1-2 TRBV7-6 CASSYGDSDYGYTF TGTGCCAGCAGCTACGGGGACAGTGACTATGGCTACACCTTC
. . 13 TRBJ1-1 TRBV7-3 CASSPTGNTEAFF TGTGCCAGCAGCCCCACCGGGAACACTGAAGCTTTCTTT
TRBD1 . 15 TRBJ2-7 TRBV28 CASGPLGQDSYEQYF TGTGCCAGCGGTCCGTTGGGACAGGACTCCTACGAGCAGTACTTC
. . 14 TRBJ2-7 TRBV13 CASSEGLRDYEQYF TGTGCCAGCAGCGAAGGACTACGGGACTACGAGCAGTACTTC
TRBD2 few 14 TRBJ2-1 TRBV29-1 CSVEGGSLGNEQFF TGCAGCGTTGAAGGCGGGAGTCTAGGGAATGAGCAGTTCTTC
. once 15 TRBJ1-2 TRBV6-5 CASSYKLTINYGYTF TGTGCCAGCAGTTACAAGCTTACCATTAACTATGGCTACACCTTC
. . 14 TRBJ1-2 TRBV7-9 CASRKTQGIVGYTF TGTGCCAGCAGAAAAACACAGGGAATAGTCGGCTACACCTTC
TRBD2 . 15 TRBJ2-3 TRBV15 CATSLGLASTDTQYF TGTGCCACCAGCCTAGGACTAGCCAGCACAGATACGCAGTATTTT
TRBD1 . 14 TRBJ1-2 TRBV9 CASSVGGGAGGYTF TGTGCCAGCAGCGTAGGAGGGGGCGCCGGGGGCTACACCTTC
TRBD2 . 11 TRBJ2-1 TRBV2 CASIGGLARFF TGTGCCAGCATTGGGGGACTAGCGAGGTTCTTC
TRBD2 . 14 TRBJ2-7 TRBV7-2 CASSLAGGVDEQYF TGTGCCAGCAGCTTAGCGGGAGGGGTCGACGAGCAGTACTTC
TRBD2 . 17 TRBJ2-1 TRBV19 CASSRTSVGSSYNEQFF TGTGCCAGTAGTAGGACTAGCGTAGGGAGCTCCTACAATGAGCAGTTCTTC
TRBD1 . 12 TRBJ1-2 TRBV7-9 CASSRTGDSYTF TGTGCCAGCAGTCGGACAGGCGACAGCTACACCTTC